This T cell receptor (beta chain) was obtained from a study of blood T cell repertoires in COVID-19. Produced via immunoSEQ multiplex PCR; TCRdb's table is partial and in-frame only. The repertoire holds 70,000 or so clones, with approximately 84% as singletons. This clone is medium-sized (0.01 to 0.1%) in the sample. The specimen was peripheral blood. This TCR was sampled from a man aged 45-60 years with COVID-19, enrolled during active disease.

The CDR3 protein is CASTISGSPRDEQFF. CDR3 nucleotide sequence: TGTGCCAGCACTATTAGCGGGAGTCCTAGAGATGAGCAGTTCTTC. The V gene is TRBV28, the J gene TRBJ2-1; 9 nucleotides match TRBD2. Trimming cost V 7 bases and J 8 bases; bases outside gene matches: 12. Germline V gives CDR1 MDHEN, CDR2 SYDVKM. The CDR3 is 15 amino acids.